The entry below gives a single T cell receptor (beta chain) sequence along with its context. This clone has just one count. The antigen it recognizes is unknown. The sample holds no much larger clone one base away, and base qualities are not on file. The sample is drawn from a study of shared clonotypes between healthy human individuals (dated by TCRdb to 2020 to 2022). In terms of the full investigation: The cohort included a few men and two women between 18 and 49 years of age. Different laboratories and diverse techniques were used to prepare libraries and sequence TCR repertoires, to increase sequencing depth and limit assay-specific biases. Per donor, three plates each were used for CD4 naive and CD4 memory, two for CD8 naive, and one for CD8 memory. To estimate repertoire size and how much clonotypes are shared between individuals, the study performed deep sequencing of blood TCR repertoires from roughly five healthy adults. Between about 0.9 and 9 billion PBMCs per donor were obtained by leukapheresis. Study-level results and caveats: Sampling was restricted to blood, and TCR repertoires in tissue are likely to differ from TCR repertoires in blood. When several donors were compared, the shared fraction of clonotypes was around 4.6% for naive CD4, roughly 3.4% for naive CD8, roughly 2.5% for memory CD4, and around 0.37% for memory CD8. Naive subsets generally had larger estimated clonotype richness than memory subsets did. Compared with non-shared clonotypes, clonotypes shared by all four sorted-subset donors had higher generation probabilities. Because the study included only a small number of donors, the genetic and exposure-history diversity represented was limited. Incomplete sequencing was indicated by rarefaction of sorted-subset datasets, despite the large sequencing depth. Based on pairwise subsampling, the degree of clonotype sharing among donors was expected to be affected by sequencing depth.

Donors were healthy HIV-negative adults with no recently reported acute infections or vaccinations. All donors were Caucasian adults living in Nashville, Tennessee, USA. CD4+ T cells were enriched by magnetic negative selection, after which naive cells were positively selected on CD45RA and the negative fraction was taken as the memory subset. After blood collection by leukapheresis, PBMCs were isolated using Ficoll-Histopaque density gradient centrifugation and then cryopreserved in the vapor phase of liquid nitrogen. Purity and quantity of every magnetically sorted T cell population were checked by analytical flow cytometry. From each sorted fraction, genomic DNA was isolated and quantified by UV absorbance on a Nanodrop 2000c. Using the deep immunoSEQ assay, TCR CDR3 regions were amplified from genomic DNA by multiplex PCR. For each cell subset, the extracted genomic DNA was distributed evenly across all wells of several immunoSEQ 96-well plates, and each plate served as one replicate. For sorted subsets, roughly 200 ng of genomic DNA, equivalent to tens of thousands of T cell genomes, went into each replicate PCR. Purified libraries were quantified with a Qubit 3.0 fluorometer, sized on a Bioanalyzer 2100, and re-quantified with the KAPA Library Quantification kit. Every immunoSEQ 96-well plate was sequenced on a separate single-read 150-cycle Illumina NextSeq 550 flow cell. In the paper's pipeline: Because the immunoSEQ output included only junctional sequences and no quality scores, the filtering could not be the same as the filtering used for full-length reads. Sequences were annotated with PyIR, a Python wrapper for IgBLAST v1.9, and V/J genes and CDR3 were assigned using IMGT germline references. Any read was removed if the V/J assignment was weak (E-value above 1e-6), the CDR3 was missing, or the read contained stop codons, out-of-frame junctions, or ambiguous translated residues. A V3J clonotype was defined by an identical inferred V gene, J gene, and CDR3 amino acid sequence. Percentage overlap between repertoires was computed as shared unique clonotypes divided by the size of the smaller repertoire. Three approaches were used to assess repertoire richness: RTK rarefaction, the Chao1 estimator, and Recon v2.1 estimates of unobserved clonotypes. Generation probabilities for all TCRbeta clonotypes obtained by the gDNA method from a handful of donors were computed using OLGA. This immuneACCESS table, as held by TCRdb, lists in-frame sequences with V and J called but not all clones. Of the missing ones, under half trace to an unresolved V gene in checked studies; the others have no known cause. The V and J calls and the clone size are those of that table, but D and trimming were determined from the DNA. This sample is represented by 550,000 to 800,000 clones; around two thirds of them were singletons. The ten biggest clones cover more than 1.5% of the sample.

The CDR3 goes from the cysteine to the phenylalanine over 14 residues. The entry retains the CDR3 DNA only, 42 bases that are in frame from base 1. The germline V gene (reference sequence) supplies CDR1 LNHDA and CDR2 SQIVND. Trimming takes 6 bases from V and 4 bases from J, and the germline ends sit 15 bases apart. This chain joins TRBV19 to TRBJ2-5; possibly the D gene is TRBD1, per 6 matching bases. The sequenced sample was memory CD4+ T cells sorted from blood. Taken with the paper, the label for cell subset or site translates to: CD45RA-negative fraction. This TCR was sampled from a woman in her 30s in good health. In nucleotide form, the sequence is TGTGCCAGTAGCCAGACAGGTAGGGGAGAGACCCAGTACTTC. Translated, this is CASSQTGRGETQYF.